Listed below are T cell receptor beta chains from one sample, sequenced in a study of T cell responses to AZD1222 COVID-19 vaccine. Some clones are missing from TCRdb's copy, which holds only in-frame ones; the method was immunoSEQ multiplex PCR. Here the sample spans approximately 80,000 clones, 87% being singletons. Specimen: peripheral blood, collected on day 0 of AZD1222 vaccination. The receptors come from an adult in good health. Both conserved end residues are part of each CDR3. A D gene is named only where the DNA matches it firmly. Clone size appears in some rows only: once, few, many, or a class for an expanded clone.

size	V	D	J	length	DNA	CDR3
-	TRBV6-2/TRBV6-3	-	TRBJ2-1	12	TGTGCCAGCAGTTACTCGACAGCTGAGCAGTTCTTC	CASSYSTAEQFF
-	TRBV19	TRBD1	TRBJ1-2	14	TGTGCCAGTAGTAGTTTACAGGGGGACTATGGCTACACCTTC	CASSSLQGDYGYTF
-	TRBV2	TRBD2	TRBJ2-7	12	TGTGCCAGCGCGGGAGGATCCTACGAGCAGTACTTC	CASAGGSYEQYF
-	TRBV12-3/TRBV12-4	-	TRBJ1-3	11	TGTGCCAGCAGTGCCGACGGGCTCGGATATTTT	CASSADGLGYF
few	TRBV19	-	TRBJ1-5	17	TGTGCCAGTAGCCCCGGAGGGTATGGTCCAAGCAATCAGCCCCAGCATTTT	CASSPGGYGPSNQPQHF
-	TRBV11-3	-	TRBJ1-4	15	TGTGCCAGCACCCCTGGAGGGGAAGCTAATGAAAAACTGTTTTTT	CASTPGGEANEKLFF
-	TRBV13	TRBD1	TRBJ2-1	15	TGTGCCAGCAGCTTAGAACAGGGGGCAGATGATGAGCAGTTCTTC	CASSLEQGADDEQFF
-	TRBV29-1	TRBD1	TRBJ2-7	13	TGCAGCGTGGCAGACAGGGGAGGCTACGAGCAGTACTTC	CSVADRGGYEQYF
-	TRBV6-5	TRBD1	TRBJ1-1	15	TGTGCCAGCAGTTACTCGGGACAGGGGGCTTCTGAAGCTTTCTTT	CASSYSGQGASEAFF
few	TRBV21-1	-	TRBJ2-1	21	TGTGCCAGCAGCAAGAACCCGGGACTAGCGGGAGTATGTGGTTCCTACAATGAGCAGTTCTTC	CASSKNPGLAGVCGSYNEQFF
-	TRBV7-9	TRBD2	TRBJ2-7	14	TGTGCCAGCAGCATGAGCGGGAGTAGGTACGAGCAGTACTTC	CASSMSGSRYEQYF
-	TRBV11-3	-	TRBJ1-1	11	TGTGCCAGCAGCTTAGCACTCGAAGCTTTCTTT	CASSLALEAFF